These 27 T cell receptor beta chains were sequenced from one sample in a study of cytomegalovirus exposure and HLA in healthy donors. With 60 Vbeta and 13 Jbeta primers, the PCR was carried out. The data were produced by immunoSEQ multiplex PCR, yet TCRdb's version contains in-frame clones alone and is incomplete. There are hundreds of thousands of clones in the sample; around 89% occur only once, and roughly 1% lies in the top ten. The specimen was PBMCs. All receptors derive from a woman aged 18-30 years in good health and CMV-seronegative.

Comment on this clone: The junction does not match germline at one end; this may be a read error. The DNA of the CDR3 is TGCAGCGTCGAAGGGGAAAAGTACGGGGATGGCTATGGCTACACCTTC. This sequence encodes CSVEGEKYGDGYGYTF. J is TRBJ1-2 and V is TRBV29-1; TRBD1 is a possible D gene (5 bases). The CDR3 spans 16 residues. The germline CDR1 and CDR2 sequences are SQVTM and ANQGSEA.

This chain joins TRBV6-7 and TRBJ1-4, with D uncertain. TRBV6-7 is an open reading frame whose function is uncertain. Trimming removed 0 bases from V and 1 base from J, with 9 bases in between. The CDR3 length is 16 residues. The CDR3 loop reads CASSYSRQVTNEKLFF. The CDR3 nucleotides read TGTGCCAGCAGTTACTCCAGACAAGTAACTAATGAAAAACTGTTTTTT.

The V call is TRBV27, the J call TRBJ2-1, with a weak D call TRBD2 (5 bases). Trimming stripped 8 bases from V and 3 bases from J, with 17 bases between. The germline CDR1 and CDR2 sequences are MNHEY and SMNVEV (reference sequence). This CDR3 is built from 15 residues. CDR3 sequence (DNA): TGTGCCAGCTCCCTAGCCTATGCGGGCTACAATGAGCAGTTCTTC. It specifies CASSLAYAGYNEQFF.

The CDR3 here is CASSSVSNQPQHF. CDR3 DNA: TGTGCCAGCAGTTCAGTAAGCAATCAGCCCCAGCATTTT. V usage is TRBV6-5 and J usage is TRBJ1-5, with D unclear. Germline CDR1 and CDR2: MNHEY and SVGAGI. The CDR3 covers 13 residues. Trimming cost V 4 bases and J 1 base, with 5 bases left between them.

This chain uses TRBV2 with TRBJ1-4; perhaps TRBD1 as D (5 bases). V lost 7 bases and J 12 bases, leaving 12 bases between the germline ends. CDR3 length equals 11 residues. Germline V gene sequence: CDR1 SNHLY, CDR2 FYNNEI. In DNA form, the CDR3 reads TGTGCCAGCATTGGTGCGGGGGAACTGTTTTTT. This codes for CASIGAGELFF.

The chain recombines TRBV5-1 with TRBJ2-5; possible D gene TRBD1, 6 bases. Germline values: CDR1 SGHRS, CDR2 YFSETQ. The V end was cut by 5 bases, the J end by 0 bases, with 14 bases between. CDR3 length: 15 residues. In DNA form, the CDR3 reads TGCGCCAGCAGTCTGGGGACAACTCACCAAGAGACCCAGTACTTC. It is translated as CASSLGTTHQETQYF.

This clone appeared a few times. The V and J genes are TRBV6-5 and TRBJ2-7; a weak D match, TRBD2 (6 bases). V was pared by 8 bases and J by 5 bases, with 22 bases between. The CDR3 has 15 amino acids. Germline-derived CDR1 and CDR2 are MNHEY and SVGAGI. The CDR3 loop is CASARTGSWGDEQYF. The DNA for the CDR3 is TGTGCCAGCGCTAGGACGGGTTCTTGGGGGGACGAGCAGTACTTC.

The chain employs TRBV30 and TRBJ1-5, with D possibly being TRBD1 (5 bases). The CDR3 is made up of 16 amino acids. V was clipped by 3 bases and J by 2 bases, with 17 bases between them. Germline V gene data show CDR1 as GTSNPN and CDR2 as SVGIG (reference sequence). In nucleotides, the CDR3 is TGTGCCTGGAGGAGGTGGGCAGGGAAGGGCAATCAGCCCCAGCATTTT. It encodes CAWRRWAGKGNQPQHF.

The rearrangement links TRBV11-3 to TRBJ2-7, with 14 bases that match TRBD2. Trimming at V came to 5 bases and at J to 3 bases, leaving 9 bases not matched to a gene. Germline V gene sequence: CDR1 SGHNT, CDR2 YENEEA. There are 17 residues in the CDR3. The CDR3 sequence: CASSRRGGTSGSYEQYF. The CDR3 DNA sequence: TGTGCCAGCAGCCGTAGGGGGGGGACTAGCGGGAGCTACGAGCAGTACTTC.

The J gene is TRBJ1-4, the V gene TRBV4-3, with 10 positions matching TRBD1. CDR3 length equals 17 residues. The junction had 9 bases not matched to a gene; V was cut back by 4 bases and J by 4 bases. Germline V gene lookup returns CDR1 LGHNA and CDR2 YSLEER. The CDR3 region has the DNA TGCGCCAGCAGCCGTGGAATGGGGACAGGGGTTAATGAAAAACTGTTTTTT. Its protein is CASSRGMGTGVNEKLFF.

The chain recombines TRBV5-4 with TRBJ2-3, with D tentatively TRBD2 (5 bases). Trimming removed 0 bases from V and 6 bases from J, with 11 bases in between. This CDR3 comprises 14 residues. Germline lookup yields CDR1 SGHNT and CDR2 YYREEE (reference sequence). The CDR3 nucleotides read TGTGCCAGCAGCTTGGCCAGCGGATCCGATACGCAGTATTTT. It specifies CASSLASGSDTQYF.

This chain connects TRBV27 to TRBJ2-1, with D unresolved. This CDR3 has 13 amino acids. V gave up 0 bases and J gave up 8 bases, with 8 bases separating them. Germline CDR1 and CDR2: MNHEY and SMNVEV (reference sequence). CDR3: CASSLSRLDEQFF. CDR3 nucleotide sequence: TGTGCCAGCAGTTTATCGAGATTGGATGAGCAGTTCTTC.

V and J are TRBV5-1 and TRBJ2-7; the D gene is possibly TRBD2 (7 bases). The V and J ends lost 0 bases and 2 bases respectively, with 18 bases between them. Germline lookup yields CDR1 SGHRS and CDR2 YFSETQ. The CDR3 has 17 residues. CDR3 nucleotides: TGCGCCAGCAGCTTGGGGACTAGGGCAGGGGTTCCCTACGAGCAGTACTTC. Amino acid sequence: CASSLGTRAGVPYEQYF.

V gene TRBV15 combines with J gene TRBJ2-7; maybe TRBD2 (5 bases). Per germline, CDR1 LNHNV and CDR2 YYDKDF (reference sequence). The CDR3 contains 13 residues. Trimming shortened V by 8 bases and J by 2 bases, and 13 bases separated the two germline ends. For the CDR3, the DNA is TGTGCCACCGCGCTAGCAGTTACCTACGAGCAGTACTTC. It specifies CATALAVTYEQYF.

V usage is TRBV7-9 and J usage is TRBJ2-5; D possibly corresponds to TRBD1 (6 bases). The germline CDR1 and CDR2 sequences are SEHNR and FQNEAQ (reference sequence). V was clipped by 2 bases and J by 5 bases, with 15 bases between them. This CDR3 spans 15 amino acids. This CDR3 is CASSLTSVGGETQYF. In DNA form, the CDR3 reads TGTGCCAGCAGCTTAACCTCAGTAGGGGGTGAGACCCAGTACTTC.

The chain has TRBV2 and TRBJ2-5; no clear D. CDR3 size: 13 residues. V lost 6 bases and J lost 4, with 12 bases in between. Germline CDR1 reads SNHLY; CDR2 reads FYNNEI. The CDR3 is CASSESRRETQYF. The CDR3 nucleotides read TGTGCCAGCAGCGAGTCGAGGAGAGAGACCCAGTACTTC.

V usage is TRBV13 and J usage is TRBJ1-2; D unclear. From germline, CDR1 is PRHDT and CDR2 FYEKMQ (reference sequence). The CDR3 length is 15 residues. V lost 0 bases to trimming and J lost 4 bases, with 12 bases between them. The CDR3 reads CASSLGTASVYGYTF. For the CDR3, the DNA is TGTGCCAGCAGCTTAGGCACCGCGTCGGTCTATGGCTACACCTTC.

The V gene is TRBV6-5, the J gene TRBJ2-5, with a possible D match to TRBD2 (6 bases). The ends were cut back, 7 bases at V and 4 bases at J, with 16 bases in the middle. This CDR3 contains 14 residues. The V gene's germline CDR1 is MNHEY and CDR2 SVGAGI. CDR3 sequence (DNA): TGTGCCAGCACTGGGTGGGCCGGGGGAGAGACCCAGTACTTC. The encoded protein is CASTGWAGGETQYF.

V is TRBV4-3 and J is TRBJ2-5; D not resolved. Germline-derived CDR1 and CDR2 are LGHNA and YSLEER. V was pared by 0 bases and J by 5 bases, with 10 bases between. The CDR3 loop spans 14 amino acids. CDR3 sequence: CASSQDAGEETQYF. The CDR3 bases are TGCGCCAGCAGCCAAGATGCTGGTGAGGAGACCCAGTACTTC.

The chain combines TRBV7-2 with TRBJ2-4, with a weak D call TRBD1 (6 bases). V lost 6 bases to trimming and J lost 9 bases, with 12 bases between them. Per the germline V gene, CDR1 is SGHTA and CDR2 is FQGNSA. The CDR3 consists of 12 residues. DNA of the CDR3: TGTGCCAGCAGTACCAGGGGAATCATTCAGTACTTC. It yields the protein CASSTRGIIQYF.

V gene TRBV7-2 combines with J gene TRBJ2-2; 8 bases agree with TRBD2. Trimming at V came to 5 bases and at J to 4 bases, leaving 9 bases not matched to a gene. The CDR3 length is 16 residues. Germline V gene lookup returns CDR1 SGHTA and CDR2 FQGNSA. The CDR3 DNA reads TGTGCCAGCAGCCGTTTGGGGGCGGGAGGCACCGGGGAGCTGTTTTTT. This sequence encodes CASSRLGAGGTGELFF.

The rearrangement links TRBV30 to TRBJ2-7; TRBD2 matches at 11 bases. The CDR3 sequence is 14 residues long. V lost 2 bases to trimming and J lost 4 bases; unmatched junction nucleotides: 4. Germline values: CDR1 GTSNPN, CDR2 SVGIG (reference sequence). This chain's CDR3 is CAWSLGLAGYEQYF. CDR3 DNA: TGTGCCTGGAGTCTCGGACTAGCGGGTTACGAGCAGTACTTC.

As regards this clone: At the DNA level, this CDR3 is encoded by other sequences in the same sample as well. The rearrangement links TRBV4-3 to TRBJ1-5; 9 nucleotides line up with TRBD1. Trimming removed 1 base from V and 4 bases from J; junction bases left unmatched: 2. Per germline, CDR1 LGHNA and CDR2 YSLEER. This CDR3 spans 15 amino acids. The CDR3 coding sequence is TGCGCCAGCAGCCAAGCCGGGACAGGGAATCAGCCCCAGCATTTT. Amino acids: CASSQAGTGNQPQHF.

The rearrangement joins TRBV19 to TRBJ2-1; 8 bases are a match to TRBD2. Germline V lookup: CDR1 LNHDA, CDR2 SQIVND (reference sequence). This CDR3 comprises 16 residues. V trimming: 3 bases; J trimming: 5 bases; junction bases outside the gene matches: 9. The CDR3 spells CASSIVSGSVHNEQFF. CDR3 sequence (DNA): TGTGCCAGTAGTATTGTCAGCGGGAGTGTACACAATGAGCAGTTCTTC.

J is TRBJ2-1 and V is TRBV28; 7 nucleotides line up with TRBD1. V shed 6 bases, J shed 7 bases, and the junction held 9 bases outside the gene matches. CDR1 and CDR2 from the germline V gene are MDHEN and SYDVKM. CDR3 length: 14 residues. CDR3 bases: TGTGCCAGCAGCACGCGACAGGGAACGAATGAGCAGTTCTTC. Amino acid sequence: CASSTRQGTNEQFF.

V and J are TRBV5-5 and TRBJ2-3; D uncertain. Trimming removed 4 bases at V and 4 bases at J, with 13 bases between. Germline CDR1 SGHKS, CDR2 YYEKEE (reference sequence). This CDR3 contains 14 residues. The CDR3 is CASSPIPGADTQYF. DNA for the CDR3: TGTGCCAGCAGCCCTATCCCAGGTGCAGATACGCAGTATTTT.

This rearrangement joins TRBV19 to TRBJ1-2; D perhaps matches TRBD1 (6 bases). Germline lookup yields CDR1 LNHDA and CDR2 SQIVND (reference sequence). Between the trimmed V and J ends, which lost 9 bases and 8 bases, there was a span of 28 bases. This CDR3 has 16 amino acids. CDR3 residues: CASKNPGAAQIGGYTF. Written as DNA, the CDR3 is TGTGCCAGCAAAAATCCAGGGGCAGCACAAATAGGGGGCTACACCTTC.